This entry lists 26 T cell receptor beta chains sequenced from one sample in a study of blood T cell repertoires in COVID-19. Generated by immunoSEQ multiplex PCR, the TCRdb table keeps only in-frame clones and is missing some. The profile shows 55,000 to 80,000 clones, about 88% of them singletons. Sequenced: peripheral blood. Source of these receptors: a middle-aged man with active COVID-19.

The chain joins TRBV12-5 to TRBJ2-1; TRBD2 matches 14 bases. Germline V CDR1 and CDR2: LGHNT, FRNRAP. CDR3 size: 18 residues. The trim removed 1 base at V and 1 base at J, leaving 3 bases unmatched. The CDR3 DNA reads TGTGCTAGTGGTTTGGGGACTAGCGGGGGGTCGTCCTACAATGAGCAGTTCTTC. Amino acids: CASGLGTSGGSSYNEQFF.

The V and J genes are TRBV5-1 and TRBJ1-1; 7 positions agree with TRBD1. The germline gives CDR1 SGHRS, CDR2 YFSETQ. V lost 4 bases, J lost 0 bases, and 21 bases stayed unmatched. The CDR3 is made up of 20 amino acids. The CDR3 protein is CASSLNPTGTASRMNTEAFF. CDR3 DNA sequence: TGCGCCAGCAGCCTAAACCCCACCGGGACAGCAAGTCGTATGAACACTGAAGCTTTCTTT.

The chain joins TRBV19 to TRBJ1-6; possible D gene TRBD1, 5 bases. The CDR3 is 17 amino acids. Germline lookup yields CDR1 LNHDA and CDR2 SQIVND (reference sequence). Between the trimmed V and J ends, which lost 3 bases and 8 bases, there was a span of 20 bases. The CDR3 nucleotides are TGTGCCAGTAGTATGGAGTCGGTGCAGGGATCCTATTCACCCCTCCACTTT. It codes for CASSMESVQGSYSPLHF.

This clone was seen more than once but under ten times. J is TRBJ2-5 and V is TRBV21-1; whether TRBD2, the table's D call, matches the DNA was not checked. TRBV21-1 is flagged as a pseudogene. The CDR3 is made up of 14 amino acids. The CDR3 nucleotides are TGTGCCAGTTGCCTTTGGGGACTAAAAGAGACCCAGTACTTC. This gives the protein CASCLWGLKETQYF.

The V and J genes are TRBV6-5 and TRBJ1-2; D not certain. Between the trimmed V and J ends, which lost 0 bases and 0 bases, there was a span of 11 bases. Germline CDR1 and CDR2: MNHEY and SVGAGI. This CDR3 comprises 16 residues. CDR3 region: CASSYSFGVSNYGYTF. The CDR3 DNA reads TGTGCCAGCAGTTACTCTTTCGGGGTATCTAACTATGGCTACACCTTC.

The chain carries TRBV19 and TRBJ2-3, with a possible D match to TRBD2 (5 bases). This CDR3 has 15 amino acids. V was clipped by 4 bases and J by 0 bases, with 11 bases between them. Germline V gene lookup returns CDR1 LNHDA and CDR2 SQIVND (reference sequence). CDR3 nucleotides: TGTGCCAGTAGTAGCAGCGGATATAGCACAGATACGCAGTATTTT. This sequence encodes CASSSSGYSTDTQYF.

V is TRBV6-6 and J is TRBJ2-1; 10 positions agree with TRBD2. CDR3 size: 15 residues. Germline lookup yields CDR1 MNHNY and CDR2 SVGAGI (reference sequence). Trimming removed 8 bases from V and 8 bases from J; junction bases left unmatched: 12. CDR3 sequence (DNA): TGTGCCAGCGGACCTCCTAGCGGGGGTATCTATGAGCAGTTCTTC. Translation gives CASGPPSGGIYEQFF.

The chain couples TRBV11-2 to TRBJ1-1; 7 positions match TRBD1. The CDR3 has 15 amino acids. The trim removed 5 bases at V and 3 bases at J, leaving 9 bases unmatched. The germline V gene has CDR1 SGHAT and CDR2 FQNNGV. In nucleotides, the CDR3 is TGTGCCAGCAGCACCTTGACAGGGACGGACACTGAAGCTTTCTTT. It translates to CASSTLTGTDTEAFF.

The chain has TRBV18 and TRBJ2-2; D ambiguous. This CDR3 has 12 residues. The V gene lost 4 bases and the J gene lost 2 bases, with 2 bases spanning the gap. The V gene's germline CDR1 is KGHSH and CDR2 LQKENI. CDR3: CASSLNTGELFF. The CDR3, as DNA: TGTGCCAGCTCACTAAACACCGGGGAGCTGTTTTTT.

The chain has TRBV30 and TRBJ2-3, with D maybe TRBD2 (5 bases). The V end was cut by 5 bases, the J end by 1 base, with 13 bases between. The germline CDR1 and CDR2 sequences are GTSNPN and SVGIG (reference sequence). This CDR3 is built from 14 residues. The DNA for the CDR3 is TGTGCCTGGGATCAAGCCGGGGGCACAGATACGCAGTATTTT. Residues: CAWDQAGGTDTQYF.

This clone has more than one count but fewer than ten. The gene calls are TRBV10-2 and TRBJ2-1; a possible D gene is TRBD2 (6 bases). Germline V gene data show CDR1 as WSHSY and CDR2 as SAAADI. V shed 0 bases and J shed 2 bases, with 14 bases lying between them. This CDR3 is built from 17 residues. In DNA, the CDR3 is TGCGCCAGCAGTGAGTCGATGACTAGAGACCCCTACAATGAGCAGTTCTTC. Residues: CASSESMTRDPYNEQFF.

J is TRBJ1-3 and V is TRBV5-1; D gene unclear. The CDR3 totals 15 residues. Germline V gene data show CDR1 as SGHRS and CDR2 as YFSETQ. With 1 base removed from V and 0 bases from J, the gap between germline ends came to 8 bases. CDR3 sequence reads: CASSLFPSSGNTIYF. The CDR3 DNA reads as TGCGCCAGCAGCTTGTTTCCCAGCTCTGGAAACACCATATATTTT.

The chain is built from TRBV7-2 and TRBJ2-3; TRBD1 might be the D (5 bases). V lost 5 bases and J 4 bases, leaving 13 bases between the germline ends. There are 14 residues in the CDR3. From germline, CDR1 is SGHTA and CDR2 FQGNSA. CDR3: CASSRQIGADTQYF. The CDR3 DNA is TGTGCCAGCAGCAGACAGATTGGGGCAGATACGCAGTATTTT.

This clone appeared once. The V and J genes are TRBV3-1 (or the pseudogene TRBV3-2) and TRBJ1-3, with unresolved D. V was shortened by 1 base and J by 0 bases, with 7 bases between the two germline ends. The CDR3 is 15 residues long. Germline lookup yields CDR1 LGHDT and CDR2 YNNKEL (reference sequence). CDR3 residues: CASSQVPSSGNTIYF. DNA of the CDR3: TGTGCCAGCAGCCAAGTCCCGAGCTCTGGAAACACCATATATTTT.

The chain links TRBV3-1 (or the pseudogene TRBV3-2) to TRBJ1-2; no definite D call. The germline V and J ends were trimmed by 0 bases and 1 base, with 21 bases remaining between them. The CDR3 is 19 residues long. Germline CDR1 is LGHDT and CDR2 is YNNKEL (reference sequence). DNA of the CDR3: TGTGCCAGCAGCCAAGAAGGCACCGCCTCTCCAAACTATAACTATGGCTACACCTTC. It specifies CASSQEGTASPNYNYGYTF.

The chain joins TRBV4-1 to TRBJ2-5; 10 bases line up with TRBD2. This CDR3 spans 16 amino acids. The V gene's germline CDR1 is MGHRA and CDR2 YSYEKL. J was trimmed by 3 bases and V by 3 bases; bases with no gene match: 7. CDR3 region: CASSHQPLAGEETQYF. The CDR3 nucleotides read TGCGCCAGCAGCCACCAACCGCTAGCGGGGGAAGAGACCCAGTACTTC.

The CDR3 spells CASSPTTTTEAFF. The CDR3 nucleotides read TGTGCCAGCTCACCAACAACGACAACTGAAGCTTTCTTT. This chain links TRBV18 with TRBJ1-1; D unresolved. The germline gives CDR1 KGHSH, CDR2 LQKENI. V was cut by 2 bases and J by 5 bases, with 9 bases left in between. The CDR3 runs 13 residues.

The rearrangement links TRBV6-5 to TRBJ1-5; tentatively, D is TRBD1 (5 bases). The CDR3 covers 14 residues. Trimming removed 10 bases from V and 3 bases from J, with 16 bases in between. The germline V gene encodes CDR1 MNHEY and CDR2 SVGAGI. Here the CDR3 reads CAIGAGTYNQPQHF. The CDR3 DNA sequence: TGTGCCATCGGGGCGGGGACTTACAATCAGCCCCAGCATTTT.

The chain is built from TRBV2 and TRBJ2-1; possible D gene TRBD1, 6 bases. Looked up from germline, CDR1 is SNHLY and CDR2 is FYNNEI. The CDR3 has 15 amino acids. Trimming cost V 6 bases and J 0 bases, with 12 bases left between them. CDR3: CASRVDRPSYNEQFF. CDR3 nucleotide sequence: TGTGCCAGCAGGGTGGACAGACCCTCCTACAATGAGCAGTTCTTC. Together with reference TRBV2 and TRBJ2-1, the CDR3 gives the full variable domain: EPEVTQTPSHQVTQMGQEVILRCVPISNHLYFYWYRQILGQKVEFLVSFYNNEISEKSEIFDDQFSVERPDGSNFTLKIRSTKLEDSAMYFCASRVDRPSYNEQFFGPGTRLTVL.

This chain connects TRBV2 to TRBJ2-5; 8 nucleotides line up with TRBD2. The CDR3 loop spans 15 amino acids. Per germline, CDR1 SNHLY and CDR2 FYNNEI. With V trimmed by 4 bases and J by 0 bases, 4 bases remained unmatched. For the CDR3, the DNA is TGTGCCAGCAGTGTGTTAGCGGGGAACCAAGAGACCCAGTACTTC. Protein sequence: CASSVLAGNQETQYF.

The sample holds one count of this clone. One end of the junction varies from germline; a read error may be responsible. V usage is TRBV27 and J usage is TRBJ2-7, with 7 nucleotides matching TRBD2. CDR3 size: 15 residues. In germline, CDR1 is MNHEY, CDR2 SMNVEV (reference sequence). The CDR3 sequence is CASRLLSSGSYEQYF. CDR3 nucleotides: TGTGCCAGCAGATTATTGTCTAGCGGATCCTACGAGCAGTACTTC.

The rearrangement uses TRBV7-2 and TRBJ2-5, with 8 bases aligning to TRBD1. This CDR3 has 14 amino acids. The germline CDR1 and CDR2 sequences are SGHTA and FQGNSA. The V and J ends lost 5 bases and 5 bases, in that order; junction bases with no gene match: 7. CDR3 nucleotide sequence: TGTGCCAGCAGCAAGGGACAGGAGAGGGAGACCCAGTACTTC. The encoded protein is CASSKGQERETQYF.

The rearrangement joins TRBV7-2 to TRBJ2-7; TRBD1 matches 7 bases. Losses at the gene ends were 5 bases for V and 2 bases for J; bases not matched to a gene: 6. The CDR3 sequence is 14 residues long. Looked up from germline, CDR1 is SGHTA and CDR2 is FQGNSA. CDR3 sequence reads: CASSAYRGTYEQYF. The DNA of the CDR3 is TGTGCCAGCAGCGCCTACAGGGGTACCTACGAGCAGTACTTC.

The chain has TRBV3-1 (or the pseudogene TRBV3-2) and TRBJ2-2, with 9 bases identical to TRBD2. The CDR3 has 18 amino acids. J gave up 0 bases and V 2 bases, and 7 bases lay outside the gene matches. Germline CDR1 and CDR2: LGHDT and YNNKEL (reference sequence). The CDR3 DNA reads as TGTGCCAGCAGCCAATTAGCGGGGGTCTCCTCGAACACCGGGGAGCTGTTTTTT. Residues: CASSQLAGVSSNTGELFF.

This chain links TRBV9 with TRBJ1-2, with 7 positions matching TRBD1. The germline V gene encodes CDR1 SGDLS and CDR2 YYNGEE. V lost 2 bases, J lost 5 bases, and 9 bases stayed unmatched. This CDR3 spans 15 amino acids. The CDR3 sequence is CASSVDPGQSYGYTF. CDR3 nucleotides: TGTGCCAGCAGCGTCGACCCGGGACAGAGTTATGGCTACACCTTC.

The genes are TRBV5-6 and TRBJ2-1; 7 positions agree with TRBD1. V shed 4 bases and J 6 bases; nucleotides not matched to a gene: 7. This CDR3 is 14 amino acids long. Looked up from germline, CDR1 is SGHDT and CDR2 is YYEEEE. CDR3 nucleotide sequence: TGTGCCAGCAGCCCTGAACAGGGGTCCAATGAGCAGTTCTTC. It translates to CASSPEQGSNEQFF.